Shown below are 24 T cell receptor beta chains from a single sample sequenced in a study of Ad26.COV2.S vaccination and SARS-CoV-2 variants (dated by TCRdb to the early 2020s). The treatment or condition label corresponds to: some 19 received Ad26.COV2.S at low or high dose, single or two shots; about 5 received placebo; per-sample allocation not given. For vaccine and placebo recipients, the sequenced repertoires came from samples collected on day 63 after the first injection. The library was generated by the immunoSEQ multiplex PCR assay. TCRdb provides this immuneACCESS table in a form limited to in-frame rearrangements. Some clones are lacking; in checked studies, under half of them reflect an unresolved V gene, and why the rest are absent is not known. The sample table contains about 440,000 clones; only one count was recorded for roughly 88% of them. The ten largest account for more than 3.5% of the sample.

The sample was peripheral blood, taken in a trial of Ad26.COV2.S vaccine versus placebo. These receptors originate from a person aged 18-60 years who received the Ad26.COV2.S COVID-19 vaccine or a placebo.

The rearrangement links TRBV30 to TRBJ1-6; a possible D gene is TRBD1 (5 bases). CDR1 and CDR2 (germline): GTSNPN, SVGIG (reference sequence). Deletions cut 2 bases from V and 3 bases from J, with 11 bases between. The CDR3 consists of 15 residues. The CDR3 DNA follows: TGTGCCTGGAGTTCCAGGGATCTCTATAATTCACCCCTCCACTTT. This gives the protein CAWSSRDLYNSPLHF.

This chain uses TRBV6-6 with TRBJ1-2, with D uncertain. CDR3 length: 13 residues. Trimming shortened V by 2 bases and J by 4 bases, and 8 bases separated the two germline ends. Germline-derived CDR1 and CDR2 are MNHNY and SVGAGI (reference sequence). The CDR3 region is CASSYAVFYGYTF. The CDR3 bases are TGTGCCAGCAGTTACGCAGTTTTCTATGGCTACACCTTC.

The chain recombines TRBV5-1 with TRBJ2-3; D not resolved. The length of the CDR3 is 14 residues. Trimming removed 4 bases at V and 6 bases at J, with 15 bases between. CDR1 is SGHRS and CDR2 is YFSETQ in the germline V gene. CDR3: CASSTRTAMDTQYF. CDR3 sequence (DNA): TGCGCCAGCAGCACCCGGACCGCCATGGATACGCAGTATTTT.

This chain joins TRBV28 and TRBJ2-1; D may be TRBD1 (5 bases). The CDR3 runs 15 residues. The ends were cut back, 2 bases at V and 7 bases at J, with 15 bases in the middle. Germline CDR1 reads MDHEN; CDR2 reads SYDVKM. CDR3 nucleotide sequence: TGTGCCAGCAGTTTAGGCGGATCTAAGGGGAATGAGCAGTTCTTC. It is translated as CASSLGGSKGNEQFF.

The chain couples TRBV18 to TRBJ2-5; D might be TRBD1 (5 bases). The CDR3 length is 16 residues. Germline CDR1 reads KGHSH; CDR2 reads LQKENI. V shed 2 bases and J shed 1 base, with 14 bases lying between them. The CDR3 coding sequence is TGTGCCAGCTCACCAGGGGCAGGATACCGCCAAGAGACCCAGTACTTC. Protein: CASSPGAGYRQETQYF.

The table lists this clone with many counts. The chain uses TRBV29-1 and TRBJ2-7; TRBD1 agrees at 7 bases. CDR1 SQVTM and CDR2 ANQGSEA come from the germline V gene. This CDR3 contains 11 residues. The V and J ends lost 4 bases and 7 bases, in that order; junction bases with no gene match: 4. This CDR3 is CSVASGGEQYF. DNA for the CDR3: TGCAGCGTTGCATCAGGGGGAGAGCAGTACTTC.

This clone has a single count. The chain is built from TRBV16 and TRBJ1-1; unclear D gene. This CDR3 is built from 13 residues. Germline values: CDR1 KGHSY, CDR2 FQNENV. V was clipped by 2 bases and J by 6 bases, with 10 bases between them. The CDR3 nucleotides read TGTGCCAGCAGCCAAGATAGGCGGGCTGAAGCTTTCTTT. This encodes CASSQDRRAEAFF.

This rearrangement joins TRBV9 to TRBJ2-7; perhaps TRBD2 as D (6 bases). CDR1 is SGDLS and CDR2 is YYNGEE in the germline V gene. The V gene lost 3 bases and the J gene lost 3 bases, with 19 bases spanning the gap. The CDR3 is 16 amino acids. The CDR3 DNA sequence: TGTGCCAGCAGCGCCCCCTCCGGGACGGGGGACTACGAGCAGTACTTC. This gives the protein CASSAPSGTGDYEQYF.

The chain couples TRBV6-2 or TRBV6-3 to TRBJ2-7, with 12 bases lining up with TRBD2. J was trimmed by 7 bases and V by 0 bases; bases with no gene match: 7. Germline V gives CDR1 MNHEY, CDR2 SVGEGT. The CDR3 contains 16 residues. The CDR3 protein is CASSYSITSGRREQYF. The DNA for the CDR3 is TGTGCCAGCAGTTACTCGATTACTAGCGGGAGGAGGGAGCAGTACTTC.

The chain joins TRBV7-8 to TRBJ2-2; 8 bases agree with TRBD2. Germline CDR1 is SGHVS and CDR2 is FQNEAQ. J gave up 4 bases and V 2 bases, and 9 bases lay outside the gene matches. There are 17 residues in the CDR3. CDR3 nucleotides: TGTGCCAGCAGCTTATCATTAGCGGGGCGATTCACCGGGGAGCTGTTTTTT. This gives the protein CASSLSLAGRFTGELFF.

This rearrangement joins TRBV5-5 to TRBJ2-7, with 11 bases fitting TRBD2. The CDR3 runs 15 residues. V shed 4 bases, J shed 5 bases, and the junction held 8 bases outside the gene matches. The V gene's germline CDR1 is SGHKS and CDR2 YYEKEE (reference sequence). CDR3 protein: CASSPWTSGRDEQYF. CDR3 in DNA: TGTGCCAGCAGCCCGTGGACTAGCGGGCGCGACGAGCAGTACTTC. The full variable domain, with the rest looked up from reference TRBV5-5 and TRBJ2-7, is DAGVTQSPTHLIKTRGQQVTLRCSPISGHKSVSWYQQVLGQGPQFIFQYYEKEERGRGNFPDRFSARQFPNYSSELNVNALLLGDSALYLCASSPWTSGRDEQYFGPGTRLTVT.

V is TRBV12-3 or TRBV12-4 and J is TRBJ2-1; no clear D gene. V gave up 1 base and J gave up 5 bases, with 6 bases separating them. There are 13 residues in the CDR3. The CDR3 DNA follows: TGTGCCAGCAGTTTAGGGATCGACAATGAGCAGTTCTTC. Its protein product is CASSLGIDNEQFF.

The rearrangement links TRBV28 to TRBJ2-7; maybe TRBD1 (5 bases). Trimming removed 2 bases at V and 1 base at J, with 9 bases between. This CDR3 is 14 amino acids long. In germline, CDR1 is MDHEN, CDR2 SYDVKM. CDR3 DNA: TGTGCCAGCAGTTTAGTTCCAGGGTCCTACGAGCAGTACTTC. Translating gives CASSLVPGSYEQYF.

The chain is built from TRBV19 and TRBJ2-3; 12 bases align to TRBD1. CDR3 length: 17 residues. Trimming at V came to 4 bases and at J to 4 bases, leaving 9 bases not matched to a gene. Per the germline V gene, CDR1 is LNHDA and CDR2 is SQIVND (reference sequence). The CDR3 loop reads CASSTGQGAFIADTQYF. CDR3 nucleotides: TGTGCCAGTAGTACGGGACAGGGGGCCTTTATTGCAGATACGCAGTATTTT.

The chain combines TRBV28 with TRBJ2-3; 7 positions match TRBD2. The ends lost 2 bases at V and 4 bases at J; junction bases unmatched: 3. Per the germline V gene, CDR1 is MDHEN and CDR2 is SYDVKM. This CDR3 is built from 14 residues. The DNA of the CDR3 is TGTGCCAGCAGTTTAGCGGGAGTGGCAGATACGCAGTATTTT. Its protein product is CASSLAGVADTQYF.

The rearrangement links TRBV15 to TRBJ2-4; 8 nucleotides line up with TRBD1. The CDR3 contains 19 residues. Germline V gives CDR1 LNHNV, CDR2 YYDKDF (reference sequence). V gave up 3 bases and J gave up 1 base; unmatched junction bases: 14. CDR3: CATSSLPTTGAFAKNIQYF. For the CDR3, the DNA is TGTGCCACCAGCAGCCTTCCCACGACAGGGGCCTTTGCCAAAAACATTCAGTACTTC.

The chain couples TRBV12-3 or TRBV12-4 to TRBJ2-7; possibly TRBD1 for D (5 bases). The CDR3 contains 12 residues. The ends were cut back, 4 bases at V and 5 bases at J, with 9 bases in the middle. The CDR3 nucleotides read TGTGCCAGCAGTTGGCTCAGGGACGAGCAGTACTTC. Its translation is CASSWLRDEQYF.

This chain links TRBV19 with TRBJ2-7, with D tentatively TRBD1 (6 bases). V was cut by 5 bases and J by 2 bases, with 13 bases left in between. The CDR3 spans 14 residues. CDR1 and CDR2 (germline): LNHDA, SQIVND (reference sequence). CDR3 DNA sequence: TGTGCCAGTAGTGAGGGACAAGGAGCCTACGAGCAGTACTTC. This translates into CASSEGQGAYEQYF.

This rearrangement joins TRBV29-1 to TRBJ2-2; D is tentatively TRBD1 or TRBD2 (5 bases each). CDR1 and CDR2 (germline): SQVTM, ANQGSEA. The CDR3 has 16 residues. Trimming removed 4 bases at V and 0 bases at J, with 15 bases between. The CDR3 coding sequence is TGCAGCGTTGTAAAAGGGGACGGGGCGAACACCGGGGAGCTGTTTTTT. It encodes CSVVKGDGANTGELFF.

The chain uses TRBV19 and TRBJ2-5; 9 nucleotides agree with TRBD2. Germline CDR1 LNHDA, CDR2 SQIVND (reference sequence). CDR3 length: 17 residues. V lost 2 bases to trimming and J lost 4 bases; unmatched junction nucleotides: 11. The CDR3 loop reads CASSIPRREGPGETQYF. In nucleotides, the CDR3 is TGTGCCAGTAGTATACCGAGGCGGGAGGGCCCTGGAGAGACCCAGTACTTC. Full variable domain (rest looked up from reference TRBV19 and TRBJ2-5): DGGITQSPKYLFRKEGQNVTLSCEQNLNHDAMYWYRQDPGQGLRLIYYSQIVNDFQKGDIAEGYSVSREKKESFPLTVTSAQKNPTAFYLCASSIPRREGPGETQYFGPGTRLLVL.

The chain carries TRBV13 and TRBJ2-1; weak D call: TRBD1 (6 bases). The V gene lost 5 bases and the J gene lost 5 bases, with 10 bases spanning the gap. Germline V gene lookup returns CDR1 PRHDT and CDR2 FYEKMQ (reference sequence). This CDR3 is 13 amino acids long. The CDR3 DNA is TGTGCCAGCAGCGGCTACAGGGACAATGAGCAGTTCTTC. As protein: CASSGYRDNEQFF.

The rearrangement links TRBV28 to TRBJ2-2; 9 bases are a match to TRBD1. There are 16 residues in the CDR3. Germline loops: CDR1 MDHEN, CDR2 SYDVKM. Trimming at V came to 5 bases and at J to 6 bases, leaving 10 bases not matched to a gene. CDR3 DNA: TGTGCCAGCAGTATCGAATGGGACAGGGACGCCGGGGAGCTGTTTTTT. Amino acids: CASSIEWDRDAGELFF.

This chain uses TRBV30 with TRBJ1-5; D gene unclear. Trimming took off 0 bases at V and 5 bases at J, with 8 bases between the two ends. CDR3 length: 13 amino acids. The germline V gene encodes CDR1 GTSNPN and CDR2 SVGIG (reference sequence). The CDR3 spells CAWSVVRDQPQHF. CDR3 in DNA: TGTGCCTGGAGTGTAGTTCGTGATCAGCCCCAGCATTTT.

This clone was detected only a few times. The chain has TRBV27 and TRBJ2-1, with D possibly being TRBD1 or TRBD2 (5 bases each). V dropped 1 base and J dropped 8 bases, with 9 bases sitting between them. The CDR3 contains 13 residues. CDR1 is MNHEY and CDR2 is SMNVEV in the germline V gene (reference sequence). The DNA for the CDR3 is TGTGCCAGCAGTTTATTCCTGGGGGATGAGCAGTTCTTC. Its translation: CASSLFLGDEQFF.